This T cell receptor (beta chain) was captured by sequencing in a study of shared clonotypes between healthy human individuals. Whole-study findings and limits: Among donors, the sharing of clonotypes was expected to be influenced by sequencing depth. Non-shared clonotypes had lower generation probabilities than clonotypes shared by all four sorted-subset donors.

Germline loops: CDR1 KGHSY, CDR2 FQNENV. The J segment lost 0 bases and the V segment lost 1 base, leaving 3 bases of the junction unmatched. The CDR3 is 16 amino acids. Several immunoSEQ plates held equal portions of the genomic DNA taken from each subset. In the source study's methods: With immunoSEQ giving junction-only sequences and no quality scores, filtering differed. Here immunoSEQ multiplex PCR was the method, and the copy in TCRdb shows in-frame clones only, minus some. The D gene and trimming were derived from the DNA, and the V and J assignments and clone size from that table. The table lists roughly 2.5 million clones, roughly 92% of them singletons. This clone was seen once. Its antigen is undetermined.

Sequenced material: naive CD4+ T cells sorted from blood. The subset was: CD45RA+ positively selected. This clonotype was obtained from a young man in good health. The V gene is TRBV16, the J gene TRBJ1-3; the match to TRBD1 covers 7 bases. The CDR3 is CASSQYGTDSGNTIYF. The CDR3 DNA sequence: TGTGCCAGCAGCCAATACGGGACAGACTCTGGAAACACCATATATTTT. Together with reference TRBV16 and TRBJ1-3, the CDR3 gives the full variable domain: GEEVAQTPKHLVRGEGQKAKLYCAPIKGHSYVFWYQQVLKNEFKFLISFQNENVFDETGMPKERFSAKCLPNSPCSLEIQATKLEDSAVYFCASSQYGTDSGNTIYFGEGSWLTVV.